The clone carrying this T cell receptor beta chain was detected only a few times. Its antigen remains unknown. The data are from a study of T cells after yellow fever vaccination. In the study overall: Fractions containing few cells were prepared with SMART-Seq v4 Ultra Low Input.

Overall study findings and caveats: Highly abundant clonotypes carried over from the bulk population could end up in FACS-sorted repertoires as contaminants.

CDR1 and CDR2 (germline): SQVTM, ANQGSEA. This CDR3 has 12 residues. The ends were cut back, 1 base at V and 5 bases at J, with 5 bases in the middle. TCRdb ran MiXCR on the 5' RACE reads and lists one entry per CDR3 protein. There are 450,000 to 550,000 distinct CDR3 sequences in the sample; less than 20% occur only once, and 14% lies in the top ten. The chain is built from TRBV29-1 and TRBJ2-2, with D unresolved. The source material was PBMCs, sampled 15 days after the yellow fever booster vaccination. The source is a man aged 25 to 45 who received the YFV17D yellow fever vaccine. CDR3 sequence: CSVEAGTGELFF. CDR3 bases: TGCAGCGTTGAAGCTGGGACCGGGGAGCTGTTTTTT.